These 14 T cell receptor beta chains were all obtained from the same sample, sequenced in a study of blood T cell repertoires in COVID-19. Sequencing was performed with immunoSEQ multiplex PCR; in TCRdb, only in-frame clones are kept and a portion is missing. This table holds some 50,000 clones, 86% found once. Sequenced sample: peripheral blood. These receptors came from a human donor in a cohort sampled during active COVID-19.

This clone showed up just once. The J gene is TRBJ2-1, the V gene TRBV11-2, with D perhaps matching TRBD2 (5 bases). The CDR3 covers 14 residues. V lost 1 base to trimming and J lost 9 bases, with 13 bases between them. The germline V gene encodes CDR1 SGHAT and CDR2 FQNNGV. The CDR3 protein is CASSLGLSRGEQFF. The DNA for the CDR3 is TGTGCCAGCAGCTTAGGGCTTAGCCGGGGTGAGCAGTTCTTC.

The CDR3 region is CASTQSIAGSSYEQYF. The CDR3 DNA follows: TGTGCCAGCACACAGTCTATAGCGGGGAGCTCCTACGAGCAGTACTTC. V is TRBV2 and J is TRBJ2-7; 8 positions match TRBD2. CDR1 and CDR2 (germline): SNHLY, FYNNEI. This CDR3 region has 16 residues. With V trimmed by 7 bases and J by 0 bases, 11 bases remained unmatched.

The chain couples TRBV19 to TRBJ2-3; TRBD2 matches at 7 bases. Unmatched junction bases numbered 4, after V lost 3 bases and J lost 1 base. Germline CDR1 LNHDA, CDR2 SQIVND (reference sequence). The CDR3 spans 15 residues. The CDR3 sequence is CASSIGGRGTDTQYF. The CDR3 DNA reads as TGTGCCAGTAGTATTGGGGGGAGGGGCACAGATACGCAGTATTTT.

The genes are TRBV7-6 and TRBJ2-7, with TRBD1 matching over 9 bases. The length of the CDR3 is 13 residues. Germline V gives CDR1 SGHVS, CDR2 FNYEAQ. J lost 4 bases, V lost 5 bases, and 3 bases had no gene match. The CDR3 protein is CASSQTGGYEQYF. CDR3 bases: TGTGCCAGCAGCCAGACAGGGGGTTACGAGCAGTACTTC.

The chain combines TRBV5-1 with TRBJ2-6; the D is unclear. Deletions cut 1 base from V and 2 bases from J, with 4 bases between. The CDR3 consists of 14 residues. Per the germline V gene, CDR1 is SGHRS and CDR2 is YFSETQ. The CDR3 here is CASSLWPGANVLTF. Here the CDR3 DNA reads TGCGCCAGCAGCTTGTGGCCTGGGGCCAACGTCCTGACTTTC.

J is TRBJ1-3 and V is TRBV3-1 (or the pseudogene TRBV3-2), with D unclear. Germline V gives CDR1 LGHDT, CDR2 YNNKEL (reference sequence). The CDR3 contains 15 residues. Trimming removed 1 base from V and 4 bases from J, with 11 bases in between. DNA of the CDR3: TGTGCCAGCAGCCAAGGTCAGGAGGCGGGAAACACCATATATTTT. Its protein product is CASSQGQEAGNTIYF.

This chain links TRBV19 with TRBJ2-7; 9 bases agree with TRBD1. Trimming removed 5 bases from V and 4 bases from J; junction bases left unmatched: 6. The CDR3 runs to 14 residues. Germline CDR1 reads LNHDA; CDR2 reads SQIVND (reference sequence). The CDR3 nucleotides are TGTGCCAGTAGTGCGAGACAGGGGGGGTACGAGCAGTACTTC. Its protein product is CASSARQGGYEQYF. Based on the CDR3 plus reference TRBV19 and TRBJ2-7, the full variable domain is DGGITQSPKYLFRKEGQNVTLSCEQNLNHDAMYWYRQDPGQGLRLIYYSQIVNDFQKGDIAEGYSVSREKKESFPLTVTSAQKNPTAFYLCASSARQGGYEQYFGPGTRLTVT.

J is TRBJ2-1 and V is TRBV7-3; 7 positions agree with TRBD2. The CDR3 covers 14 residues. Germline V gene sequence: CDR1 SGHTA, CDR2 FQGTGA. Unmatched junction bases numbered 5, after V lost 3 bases and J lost 6 bases. CDR3 protein: CASSFGEGGNEQFF. CDR3 DNA: TGTGCCAGCAGCTTCGGGGAGGGTGGCAATGAGCAGTTCTTC. The entire variable domain, with the rest obtained from reference TRBV7-3 and TRBJ2-1, is as follows: GAGVSQTPSNKVTEKGKYVELRCDPISGHTALYWYRQSLGQGPEFLIYFQGTGAADDSGLPNDRFFAVRPEGSVSTLKIQRTERGDSAVYLCASSFGEGGNEQFFGPGTRLTVL.

The chain couples TRBV18 to TRBJ1-2; possibly TRBD1 for D (6 bases). Germline V lookup: CDR1 KGHSH, CDR2 LQKENI. CDR3 length: 14 residues. V lost 2 bases and J 3 bases, leaving 10 bases between the germline ends. The CDR3 reads CASSPDRTDYGYTF. The DNA of the CDR3 is TGTGCCAGCTCACCAGACAGGACAGACTATGGCTACACCTTC.

CDR3 sequence (DNA): TGTGCCAGCAGTGACTACAGGGTGAACGATCAGCCCCAGCATTTT. Its protein is CASSDYRVNDQPQHF. The genes are TRBV6-2 or TRBV6-3 and TRBJ1-5; weak D call: TRBD1 (6 bases). CDR3 size: 15 residues. The V end lost 5 bases, the J end lost 5 bases, and 16 bases lay between the germline ends. Germline V gene sequence: CDR1 MNHEY, CDR2 SVGEGT.

This chain uses TRBV2 with TRBJ2-3; 8 bases map to TRBD2. V lost 5 bases to trimming and J lost 0 bases; unmatched junction nucleotides: 4. In germline, CDR1 is SNHLY, CDR2 FYNNEI. The CDR3 covers 15 residues. This CDR3 is CASSLAGTSTDTQYF. The CDR3 DNA reads TGTGCCAGCAGTTTAGCGGGGACGAGCACAGATACGCAGTATTTT.

This clone was recorded only once. The chain employs TRBV14 and TRBJ2-5, with 10 bases lining up with TRBD1. The CDR3 sequence is 17 residues long. V lost 2 bases to trimming and J lost 5 bases; unmatched junction nucleotides: 11. Germline loops: CDR1 SGHDN, CDR2 FVKESK. CDR3 nucleotides: TGTGCCAGCAGCCAACCCGGAAGCCGGGACAGGGGTGAGACCCAGTACTTC. Protein sequence: CASSQPGSRDRGETQYF.

The chain is built from TRBV2 and TRBJ2-2, with 10 bases fitting TRBD1. The V gene's germline CDR1 is SNHLY and CDR2 FYNNEI. The CDR3 runs to 14 residues. The V segment lost 6 bases and the J segment 5 bases; nucleotides outside the gene matches: 3. The chain's CDR3 is CASRTDRGTGELFF. The CDR3 nucleotides are TGTGCCAGCAGGACGGACAGGGGGACCGGGGAGCTGTTTTTT.

This chain connects TRBV6-6 to TRBJ1-4; TRBD1 agrees at 7 bases. Germline values: CDR1 MNHNY, CDR2 SVGAGI (reference sequence). Losses at the gene ends were 2 bases for V and 6 bases for J; bases not matched to a gene: 9. The CDR3 extends over 16 amino acids. The CDR3 protein is CASSYPKTGKDEKLFF. The CDR3 nucleotides are TGTGCCAGCAGTTACCCGAAGACAGGGAAAGATGAAAAACTGTTTTTT.